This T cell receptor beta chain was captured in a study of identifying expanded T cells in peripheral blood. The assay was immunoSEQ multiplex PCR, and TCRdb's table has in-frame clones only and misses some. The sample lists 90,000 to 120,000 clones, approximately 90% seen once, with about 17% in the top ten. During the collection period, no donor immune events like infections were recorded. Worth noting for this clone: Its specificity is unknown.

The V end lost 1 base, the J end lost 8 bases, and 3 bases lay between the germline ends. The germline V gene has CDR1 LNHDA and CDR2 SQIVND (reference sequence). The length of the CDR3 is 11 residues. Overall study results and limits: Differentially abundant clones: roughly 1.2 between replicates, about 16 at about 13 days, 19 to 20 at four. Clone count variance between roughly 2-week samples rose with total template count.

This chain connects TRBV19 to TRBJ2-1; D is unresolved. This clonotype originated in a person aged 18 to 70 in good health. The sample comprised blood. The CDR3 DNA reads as TGTGCCAGTAGTATAGGGCATGAGCAGTTCTTC. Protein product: CASSIGHEQFF.